This paragraph reports one TCR beta chain. Its specificity is unknown. The sample originates from a study of T cell responses to AZD1222 COVID-19 vaccine. Study-level results: A mostly white British donor set with more females was recruited, and clonal diversity was possibly underestimated. Dominant CD4 TCR responses targeted spike regions 160-218 and 743-854. Spike-specific TCR breadth and depth were elevated following two AZD1222 doses. At study baseline, merely roughly 6 AZD1222 recipients were seropositive.

Per germline, CDR1 SGHRS and CDR2 YFSETQ. Trimming removed 0 bases from V and 5 bases from J, with 5 bases in between. This CDR3 comprises 12 residues. Assay used: immunoSEQ multiplex PCR; TCRdb lists only in-frame clones, some missing. The sample carries around 150,000 clones, roughly 92% recorded once. The rearrangement joins TRBV5-1 to TRBJ2-5; D might be TRBD1 (5 bases). This TCR derives from an adult who received the AZD1222 COVID-19 vaccine. The sequencing here drew on peripheral blood, taken 28 days after the second AZD1222 dose. CDR3 protein: CASSLAGETQYF. CDR3 coding DNA: TGCGCCAGCAGCTTGGCAGGGGAGACCCAGTACTTC. Full variable domain (rest looked up from reference TRBV5-1 and TRBJ2-5): KAGVTQTPRYLIKTRGQQVTLSCSPISGHRSVSWYQQTPGQGLQFLFEYFSETQRNKGNFPGRFSGRQFSNSRSEMNVSTLELGDSALYLCASSLAGETQYFGPGTRLLVL.